The rows below give T cell receptor beta chains drawn from one sample of a study of blood T cells in healthy people across ages. In TCRdb, the 5' RACE reads were re-called with MiXCR into one record per CDR3 protein. The table lists 750,000 to 850,000 distinct CDR3 sequences, approximately 25% of them singletons, with under 4.5% in the top ten. A further study also used this sample, focusing on T cells of mothers and their children.

The specimen was blood. The receptors were gathered from a boy younger than 18 in good health. The CDR3 runs from the conserved cysteine through the conserved F or W. The order of the fields is V gene, D gene, J gene, clone size, CDR3 DNA, CDR3 protein. The D gene is left open where the match is weak. Rows give clone size only sometimes, using once, few, many, or a class for an expanded clone.

V gene: TRBV12-3/TRBV12-4; D gene: TRBD1; J gene: TRBJ1-3; clone size: few; CDR3 DNA: TGTGCCAGCAGTTTAGCATATGGAGGGGGCTCGGGCTCTGGAAACACCATATATTTT; CDR3 protein: CASSLAYGGGSGSGNTIYF
V gene: TRBV7-2; D gene: TRBD1; J gene: TRBJ1-6; clone size: few; CDR3 DNA: TGTGCCAGCAGCATAGGGACAGGGGGCTATGATTCACCCCTCCACTTT; CDR3 protein: CASSIGTGGYDSPLHF
V gene: TRBV7-2; D gene: TRBD1; J gene: TRBJ2-3; clone size: NA; CDR3 DNA: TGTGCCAGCAGCTGGGACAGGGGGCTGTTCACAGATACGCAGTATTTT; CDR3 protein: CASSWDRGLFTDTQYF
V gene: TRBV7-6; D gene: NA; J gene: TRBJ2-2; clone size: NA; CDR3 DNA: TGTGCCAGCAGCTTATTGGGGAGAAACACCGGGGAGCTGTTTTTT; CDR3 protein: CASSLLGRNTGELFF
V gene: TRBV29-1; D gene: TRBD1; J gene: TRBJ2-7; clone size: few; CDR3 DNA: TGCAGCGCTGAAGGACAGGGTGGCTACGAGCAGTACTTC; CDR3 protein: CSAEGQGGYEQYF
V gene: TRBV11-3; D gene: TRBD2; J gene: TRBJ2-2; clone size: few; CDR3 DNA: TGTGCCAGCAGCTCGAGTAGCGGGAGGAACACCGGGGAGCTGTTTTTT; CDR3 protein: CASSSSSGRNTGELFF
V gene: TRBV7-2; D gene: NA; J gene: TRBJ2-1; clone size: NA; CDR3 DNA: TGTGCCAGCAGCTTAGCGGGGGTACTAGGGAGGTGGGGCAATGAGCAGTTCTTC; CDR3 protein: CASSLAGVLGRWGNEQFF
V gene: TRBV29-1; D gene: NA; J gene: TRBJ2-3; clone size: NA; CDR3 DNA: TGCAGCGTTGTAAGAGGGGGGCTTAGCACAGATACGCAGTATTTT; CDR3 protein: CSVVRGGLSTDTQYF
V gene: TRBV20-1; D gene: NA; J gene: TRBJ2-1; clone size: NA; CDR3 DNA: TGCAGTGCTAGAGATGGCAGGATCTTGGGCAATGAGCAGTTCTTC; CDR3 protein: CSARDGRILGNEQFF
V gene: TRBV20-1; D gene: NA; J gene: TRBJ2-4; clone size: NA; CDR3 DNA: TGCAGTGGAAGGCTGTTTTTGGCCAAAAACATTCAGTACTTC; CDR3 protein: CSGRLFLAKNIQYF
V gene: TRBV25-1; D gene: NA; J gene: TRBJ1-1; clone size: NA; CDR3 DNA: TGTGCCGGCAGTGATGGGGACCTGGGCACTGAAGCTTTCTTT; CDR3 protein: CAGSDGDLGTEAFF
V gene: TRBV28; D gene: NA; J gene: TRBJ2-5; clone size: NA; CDR3 DNA: TGTGCCAGCAGTTTTCAGGGGTCGTGGCAAGAGACCCAGTACTTC; CDR3 protein: CASSFQGSWQETQYF
V gene: TRBV6-5; D gene: NA; J gene: TRBJ2-5; clone size: few; CDR3 DNA: TGTGCCAGCGGTGGTAGCACTCAAGAGACCCAGTACTTC; CDR3 protein: CASGGSTQETQYF
V gene: TRBV7-9; D gene: NA; J gene: TRBJ2-7; clone size: NA; CDR3 DNA: TGTGCCAGCAGCTCCCTGGAGCTAACCCACTACGAGCAGTACTTC; CDR3 protein: CASSSLELTHYEQYF
V gene: TRBV27; D gene: NA; J gene: TRBJ2-7; clone size: NA; CDR3 DNA: TGTGCCGGCAGTTTGAAAGGTTATTCCTACGAGCAGTACTTC; CDR3 protein: CAGSLKGYSYEQYF
V gene: TRBV9; D gene: NA; J gene: TRBJ2-1; clone size: NA; CDR3 DNA: TGTGCCAGCAGCGTAGGGACTATCCGCAATGAGCAGTTCTTC; CDR3 protein: CASSVGTIRNEQFF
V gene: TRBV3-1; D gene: NA; J gene: TRBJ2-1; clone size: few; CDR3 DNA: TGTGCCAGCAGCCCTAGACCCGATGAGCAGTTCTTC; CDR3 protein: CASSPRPDEQFF
V gene: TRBV6-1; D gene: TRBD1; J gene: TRBJ1-2; clone size: few; CDR3 DNA: TGTGCCAGCAGTTCAGGGGGCCTAGGTGGCTACACCTTC; CDR3 protein: CASSSGGLGGYTF
V gene: TRBV3-1; D gene: TRBD2; J gene: TRBJ2-1; clone size: few; CDR3 DNA: TGTGCCAGCAGCTCCGAACTAGCGGGAGGCGATGAGCAGTTCTTC; CDR3 protein: CASSSELAGGDEQFF
V gene: TRBV7-2; D gene: NA; J gene: TRBJ1-5; clone size: few; CDR3 DNA: TGTGCCAGCAGCTTAGATGTGGGGGGAAGCAATCAGCCCCAGCATTTT; CDR3 protein: CASSLDVGGSNQPQHF
V gene: TRBV9; D gene: NA; J gene: TRBJ1-2; clone size: few; CDR3 DNA: TGCGCCAGCAGCGGCCGCAACAGGGAAATCTATGGCTACACCTTC; CDR3 protein: CASSGRNREIYGYTF
V gene: TRBV5-1; D gene: TRBD1; J gene: TRBJ2-6; clone size: NA; CDR3 DNA: TGCGCCAGCAGCCTGCGACAGGGGGCAGAATCTGGGGCCAACGTCCTGACTTTC; CDR3 protein: CASSLRQGAESGANVLTF
V gene: TRBV5-1; D gene: NA; J gene: TRBJ2-2; clone size: few; CDR3 DNA: TGCGCCAGCAGCGGTGCCGGGGAGCTGTTTTTT; CDR3 protein: CASSGAGELFF
V gene: TRBV5-6; D gene: NA; J gene: TRBJ2-3; clone size: few; CDR3 DNA: TGTGCCAGCAGCTTGCAGTGGGAAGATACGCAGTATTTT; CDR3 protein: CASSLQWEDTQYF
V gene: TRBV27; D gene: NA; J gene: TRBJ2-1; clone size: NA; CDR3 DNA: TGTGCCAGCAGTCCCCTTTTGCTCCAGCCCGGTGGGCAGTTCTTC; CDR3 protein: CASSPLLLQPGGQFF
V gene: TRBV29-1; D gene: TRBD1; J gene: TRBJ2-1; clone size: NA; CDR3 DNA: TGCAGCGTGGCCCGACAGGGGGCAATCAATGAGCAGTTCTTC; CDR3 protein: CSVARQGAINEQFF
V gene: TRBV21-1; D gene: NA; J gene: TRBJ2-1; clone size: few; CDR3 DNA: TGTGCCAGCTTCTCGAGGGACCTCGGGACTAGCGGGTTCAATGAGCAGTTCTTC; CDR3 protein: CASFSRDLGTSGFNEQFF
V gene: TRBV27; D gene: TRBD1; J gene: TRBJ1-6; clone size: once; CDR3 DNA: TGTGCCAGCAGCAGGCGGACAGGGCTCTTTTATAATTCACCCCTCCACTTT; CDR3 protein: CASSRRTGLFYNSPLHF
V gene: TRBV4-3; D gene: NA; J gene: TRBJ2-5; clone size: NA; CDR3 DNA: TGCGCCAGCAGCCAAGATTACAGGACCCAAGAGACCCAGTACTTC; CDR3 protein: CASSQDYRTQETQYF
V gene: TRBV5-6; D gene: NA; J gene: TRBJ2-3; clone size: NA; CDR3 DNA: TGTGCCAGCAGCTTTTTACAGGGTAGAGATACGCAGTATTTT; CDR3 protein: CASSFLQGRDTQYF
V gene: TRBV10-2; D gene: NA; J gene: TRBJ2-5; clone size: few; CDR3 DNA: TGCGCCAGCGGCTCAGGGATTTCGACCCAGTACTTC; CDR3 protein: CASGSGISTQYF
V gene: TRBV20-1; D gene: TRBD2; J gene: TRBJ2-1; clone size: few; CDR3 DNA: TGCAGTGCTTCCCATAGCGGGGGCCCCTACAATGAGCAGTTCTTC; CDR3 protein: CSASHSGGPYNEQFF
V gene: TRBV28; D gene: NA; J gene: TRBJ2-7; clone size: few; CDR3 DNA: TGTGCCAGCAGGTCGGGGGTAGGAGGGAGTTACGAGCAGTACTTC; CDR3 protein: CASRSGVGGSYEQYF
V gene: TRBV16; D gene: NA; J gene: TRBJ1-2; clone size: NA; CDR3 DNA: TGTGCCAGCAGCCGAGCCGGGACGGCTGATGGCTACACCTTC; CDR3 protein: CASSRAGTADGYTF
V gene: TRBV4-1; D gene: TRBD2; J gene: TRBJ2-3; clone size: few; CDR3 DNA: TGCGCCAGCAGCCAAGTACCTGCTAGCGGGAAAAGGGCAGATACGCAGTATTTT; CDR3 protein: CASSQVPASGKRADTQYF
V gene: TRBV2; D gene: NA; J gene: TRBJ1-1; clone size: NA; CDR3 DNA: TGTGTCACCGGGACGGAGGGGGACACTGAAGCTTTCTTT; CDR3 protein: CVTGTEGDTEAFF
V gene: TRBV3-1; D gene: NA; J gene: TRBJ2-5; clone size: NA; CDR3 DNA: TGTGCCAGCAGCCAAGGACACCCCCCCCAAGAGACCCAGTACTTC; CDR3 protein: CASSQGHPPQETQYF
V gene: TRBV20-1; D gene: TRBD2; J gene: TRBJ2-5; clone size: NA; CDR3 DNA: TGCAGTGCTGGACTAGCGGAAGAGACCCAGTACTTC; CDR3 protein: CSAGLAEETQYF
V gene: TRBV5-5; D gene: NA; J gene: TRBJ1-4; clone size: once; CDR3 DNA: TGTGCCAGCAGTTCTCCGGGGCAGGCTGCAACTAATGAAAAACTGTTTTTT; CDR3 protein: CASSSPGQAATNEKLFF
V gene: TRBV2; D gene: NA; J gene: TRBJ1-1; clone size: NA; CDR3 DNA: TGTGCCAGCAGGAAGGGGGTCAGGGCTGAAGCTTTCTTT; CDR3 protein: CASRKGVRAEAFF
V gene: TRBV20-1; D gene: NA; J gene: TRBJ1-1; clone size: few; CDR3 DNA: TGCAGTGCTAGAGAGTCACCGGGGGCTGAAGCTTTCTTT; CDR3 protein: CSARESPGAEAFF
V gene: TRBV10-3; D gene: TRBD1; J gene: TRBJ2-2; clone size: NA; CDR3 DNA: TGTGCCATCAGTGAGCCGGGACAGGGAACCACCGGGGAGCTGTTTTTT; CDR3 protein: CAISEPGQGTTGELFF
V gene: TRBV12-3/TRBV12-4; D gene: NA; J gene: TRBJ2-7; clone size: many; CDR3 DNA: TGTGCCAGCAGTTTAGATCCAGGCTCCTACGAGCAGTACTTC; CDR3 protein: CASSLDPGSYEQYF
V gene: TRBV6-4; D gene: NA; J gene: TRBJ1-1; clone size: NA; CDR3 DNA: TGTGCCAGCAGCCGAGGGGCCTACGGGACTGACACTGAAGCTTTCTTT; CDR3 protein: CASSRGAYGTDTEAFF
V gene: TRBV7-8; D gene: TRBD2; J gene: TRBJ2-1; clone size: NA; CDR3 DNA: TGTGCCAGCAGCATAAGCGGGAGCTACATTTACAATGAGCAGTTCTTC; CDR3 protein: CASSISGSYIYNEQFF